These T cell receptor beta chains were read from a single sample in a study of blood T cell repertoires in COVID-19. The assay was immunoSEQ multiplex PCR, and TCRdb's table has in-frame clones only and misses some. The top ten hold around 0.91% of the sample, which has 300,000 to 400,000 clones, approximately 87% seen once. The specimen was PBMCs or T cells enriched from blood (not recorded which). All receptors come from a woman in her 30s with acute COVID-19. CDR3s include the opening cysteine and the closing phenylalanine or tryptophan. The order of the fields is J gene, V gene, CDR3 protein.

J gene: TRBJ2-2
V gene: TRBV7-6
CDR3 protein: CASSLAGANTGELFF

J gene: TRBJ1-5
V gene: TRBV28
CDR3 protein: CASENPNQPQHF

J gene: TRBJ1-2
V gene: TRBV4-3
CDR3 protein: CASSQVPAGLSYGYTF

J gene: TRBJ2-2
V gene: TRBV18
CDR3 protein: CASSRVQGNTGELFF

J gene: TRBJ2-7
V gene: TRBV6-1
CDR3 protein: CASSEGGRLYEQYF

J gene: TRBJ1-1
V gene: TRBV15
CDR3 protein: CATQGTTEAFF

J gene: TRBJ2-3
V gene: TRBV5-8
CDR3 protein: CASSLAPAGTSTDTQYF

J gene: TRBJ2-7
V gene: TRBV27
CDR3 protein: CASSSRVGEQYF

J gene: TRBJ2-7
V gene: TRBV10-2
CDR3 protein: CASTGPGFYEQYF

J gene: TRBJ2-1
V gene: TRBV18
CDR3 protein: CASSLSRGGPIVQFF

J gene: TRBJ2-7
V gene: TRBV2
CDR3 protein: CASNPSLGEQYF

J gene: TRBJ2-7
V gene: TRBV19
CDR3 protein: CASSPSGGPYEQYF

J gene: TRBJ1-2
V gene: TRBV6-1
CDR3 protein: CASSERGRWGYTF

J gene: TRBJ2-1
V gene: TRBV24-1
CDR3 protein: CATSQDRANEQFF

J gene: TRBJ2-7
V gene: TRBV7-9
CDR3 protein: CASSLVERGTGIDEQYF

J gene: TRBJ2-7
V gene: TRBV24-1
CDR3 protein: CATSKQGASGEQYF

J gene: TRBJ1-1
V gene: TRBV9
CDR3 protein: CASSGLEGGTEAFF

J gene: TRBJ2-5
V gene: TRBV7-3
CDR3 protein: CASSPGTGGGETQYF

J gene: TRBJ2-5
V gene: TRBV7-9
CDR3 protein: CASSFGPSRETQYF

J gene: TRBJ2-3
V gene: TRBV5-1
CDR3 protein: CASSFSGGAYTDTQYF

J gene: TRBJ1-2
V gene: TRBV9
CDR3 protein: CASSGESYGYTF

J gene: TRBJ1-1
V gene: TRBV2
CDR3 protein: CASSDISGDSHTEAFF

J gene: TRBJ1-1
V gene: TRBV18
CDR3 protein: CASSPSIGQGVNTEAFF

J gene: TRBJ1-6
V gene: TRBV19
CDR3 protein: CASNYGTAFSYNSPLHF

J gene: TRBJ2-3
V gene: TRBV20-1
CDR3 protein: CSASLQRGTDTQYF

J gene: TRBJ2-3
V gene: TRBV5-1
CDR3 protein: CASSLTLARTGVTQYF

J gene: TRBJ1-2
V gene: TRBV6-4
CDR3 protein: CASSPGGDGYTF

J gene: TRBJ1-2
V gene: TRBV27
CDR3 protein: CASSEGTGGGYGYTF

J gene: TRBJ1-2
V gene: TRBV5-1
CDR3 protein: CASSLEDRGNYGYTF

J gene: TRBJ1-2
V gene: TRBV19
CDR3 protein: CASRPGGQNYGYTF

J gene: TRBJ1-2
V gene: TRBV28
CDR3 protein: CASSPGTGSLGYTF

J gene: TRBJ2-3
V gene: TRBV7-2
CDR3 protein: CASSPGVGAPDTQYF

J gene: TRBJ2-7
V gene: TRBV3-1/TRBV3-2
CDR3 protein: CASSQTRTRPYEQYF

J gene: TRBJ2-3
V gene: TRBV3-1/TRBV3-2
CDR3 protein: CASSQVAGAVADTQYF

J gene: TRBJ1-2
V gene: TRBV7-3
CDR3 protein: CASSLQPGTGVYGYTF

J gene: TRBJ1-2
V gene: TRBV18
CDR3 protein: CASSLGTVPDRYGYTF

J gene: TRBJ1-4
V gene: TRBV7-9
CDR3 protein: CASSLAHLKSSEKLFF

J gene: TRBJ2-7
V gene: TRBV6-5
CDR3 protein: CASSRTVSPYEQYF

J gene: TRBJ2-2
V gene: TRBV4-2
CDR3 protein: CASSYTSGGNTGELFF

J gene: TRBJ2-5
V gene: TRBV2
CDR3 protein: CASSEIQGQETQYF